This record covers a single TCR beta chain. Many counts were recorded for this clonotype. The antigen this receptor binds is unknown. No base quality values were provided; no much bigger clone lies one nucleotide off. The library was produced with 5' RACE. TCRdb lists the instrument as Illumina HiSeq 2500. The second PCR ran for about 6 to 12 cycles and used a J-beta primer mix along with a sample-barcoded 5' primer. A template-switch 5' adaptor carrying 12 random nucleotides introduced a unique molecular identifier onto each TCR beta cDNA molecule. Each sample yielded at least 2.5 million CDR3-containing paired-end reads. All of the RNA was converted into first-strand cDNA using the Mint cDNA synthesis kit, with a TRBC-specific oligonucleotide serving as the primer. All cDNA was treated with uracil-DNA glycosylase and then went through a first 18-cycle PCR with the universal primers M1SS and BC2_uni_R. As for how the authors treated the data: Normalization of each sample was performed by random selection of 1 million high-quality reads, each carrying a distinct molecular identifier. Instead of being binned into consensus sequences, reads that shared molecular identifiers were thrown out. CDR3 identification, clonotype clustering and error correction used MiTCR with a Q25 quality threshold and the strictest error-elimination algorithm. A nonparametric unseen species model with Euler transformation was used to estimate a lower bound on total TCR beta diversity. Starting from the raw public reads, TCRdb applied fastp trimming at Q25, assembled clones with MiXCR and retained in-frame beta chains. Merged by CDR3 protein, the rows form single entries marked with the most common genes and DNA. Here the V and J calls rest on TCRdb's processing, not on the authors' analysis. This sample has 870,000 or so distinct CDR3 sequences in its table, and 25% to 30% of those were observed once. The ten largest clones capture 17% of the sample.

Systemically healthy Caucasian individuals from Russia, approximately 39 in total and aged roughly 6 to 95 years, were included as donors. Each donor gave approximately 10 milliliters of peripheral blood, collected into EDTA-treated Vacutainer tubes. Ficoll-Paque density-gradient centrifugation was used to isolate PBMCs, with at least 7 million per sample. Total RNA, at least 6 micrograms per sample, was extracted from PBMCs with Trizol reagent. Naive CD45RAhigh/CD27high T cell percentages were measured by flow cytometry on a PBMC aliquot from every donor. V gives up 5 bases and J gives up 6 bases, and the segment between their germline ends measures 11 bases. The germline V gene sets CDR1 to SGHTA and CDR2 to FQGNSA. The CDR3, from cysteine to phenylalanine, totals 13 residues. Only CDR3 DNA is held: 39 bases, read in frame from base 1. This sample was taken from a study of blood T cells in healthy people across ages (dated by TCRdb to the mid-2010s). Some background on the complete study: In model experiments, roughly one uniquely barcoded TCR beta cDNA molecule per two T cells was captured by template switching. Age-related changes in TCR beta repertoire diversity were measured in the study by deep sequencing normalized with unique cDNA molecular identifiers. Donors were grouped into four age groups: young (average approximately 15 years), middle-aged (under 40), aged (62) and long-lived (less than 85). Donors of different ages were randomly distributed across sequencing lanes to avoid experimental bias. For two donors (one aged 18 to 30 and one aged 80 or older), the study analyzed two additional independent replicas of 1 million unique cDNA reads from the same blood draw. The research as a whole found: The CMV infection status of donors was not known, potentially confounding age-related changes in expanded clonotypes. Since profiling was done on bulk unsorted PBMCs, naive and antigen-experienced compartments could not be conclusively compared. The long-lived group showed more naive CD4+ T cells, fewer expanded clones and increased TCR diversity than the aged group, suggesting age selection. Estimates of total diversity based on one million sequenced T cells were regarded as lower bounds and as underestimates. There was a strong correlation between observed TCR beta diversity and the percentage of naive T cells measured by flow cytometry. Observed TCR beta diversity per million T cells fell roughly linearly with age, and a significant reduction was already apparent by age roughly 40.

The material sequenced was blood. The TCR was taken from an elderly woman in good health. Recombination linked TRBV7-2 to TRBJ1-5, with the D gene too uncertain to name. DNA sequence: TGTGCCAGCAGCACCGGACGGGTTCAGCCCCAGCATTTT. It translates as CASSTGRVQPQHF.